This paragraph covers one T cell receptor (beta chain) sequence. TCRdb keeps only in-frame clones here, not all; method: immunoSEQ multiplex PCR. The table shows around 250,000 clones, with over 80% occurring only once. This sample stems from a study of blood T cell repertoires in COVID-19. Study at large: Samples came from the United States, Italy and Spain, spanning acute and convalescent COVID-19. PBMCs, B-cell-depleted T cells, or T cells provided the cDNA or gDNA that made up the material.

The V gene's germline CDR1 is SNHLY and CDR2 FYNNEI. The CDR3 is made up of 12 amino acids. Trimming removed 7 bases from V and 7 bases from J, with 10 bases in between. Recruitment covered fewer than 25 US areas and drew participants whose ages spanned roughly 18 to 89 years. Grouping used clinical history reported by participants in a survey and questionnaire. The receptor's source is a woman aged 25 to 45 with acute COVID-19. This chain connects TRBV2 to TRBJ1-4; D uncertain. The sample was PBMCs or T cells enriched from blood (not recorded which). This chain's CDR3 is CASNLLSEKLFF. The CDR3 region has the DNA TGTGCCAGCAATCTACTCTCTGAAAAACTGTTTTTT.